This TCR beta chain was observed in a study of T cell responses to AZD1222 COVID-19 vaccine (dated by TCRdb to about 2021). For the wider study: A total of 240 or so trial participants underwent TCR sequencing, of whom about 210 had received two doses of AZD1222 and 26 had received two doses of the MenACWY control vaccine. Trial participants were enrolled by age into 18-55, 56-69 and 70-plus year subgroups, with about 150, 27 and 61 TCR-sequenced participants respectively.

The paper as a whole reports these results and caveats: The 56-69-year group was small, and its depth increase did not reach significance, likely because of low power. Because no day 14 peak-response samples were available, repertoires were characterized only after the peak T cell response. After two AZD1222 doses, spike-specific TCR breadth and depth were significantly higher than at day 0 and than in MenACWY recipients. Conclusions about previously exposed vaccinees are limited, since just a handful of AZD1222 recipients were seropositive for SARS-CoV-2 at baseline. The whole spike protein was spanned by vaccine-associated CD4 TCRs, and dominant responses were seen in regions 160-218 and 743-854. Most participants were white British and females outnumbered males, and the authors suggested that clonal diversity may have been underestimated. Nearly half of unique spike-specific TCRs reportedly recognized epitopes outside regions mutated in the B.1.351 and B.1.1.7 variants.

The CDR3 regions of human TCRbeta chains were subjected to immunosequencing. For the original study's pipeline: Repertoire TCRs were matched against a reference library of SARS-CoV-2-specific TCRs generated with the MIRA antigen-specificity platform. Breadth meant the fraction of unique TCRs that were SARS-CoV-2-associated, whereas depth meant the fraction of total T cells that were SARS-CoV-2-associated. Each spike-specific TCR was assigned to its reactive spike region and to a CD4 or CD8 class using the MIRA data. Log10-transformed breadth and depth values were compared by one-way ANOVA with Sidak's multiple comparisons tests. As stored in TCRdb, this immuneACCESS dataset retains in-frame rearrangements with V and J assigned. A fraction of the clones does not appear; measured against another copy, unresolved V genes explain less than half of the discrepancy, and the remainder lacks a known reason. V and J calls and clone size are those listed in that table; D and trimming were worked out from the DNA. The sample table contains some 98,000 clones; only one count was recorded for roughly 83% of them. Of the sample, 12% to 15% is held by the ten largest clones.

According to the study, the label for this sample's time point signals: about 28 days (+/-7) after the second vaccine dose. Because spike-specific TCR depth and breadth did not differ between the two schedules, AZD1222 recipients who got a second dose at roughly 4 weeks were pooled with those who got a second dose at roughly 12 weeks. Vaccinee samples came from UK trials COV001 and COV002, including a single-blind randomized controlled phase 2/3 trial of AZD1222 (ChAdOx1 nCoV-19) in healthy adults. For TCRbeta chain sequencing, PBMC samples were collected from trial participants at day 0 and at day 28 after the second dose. The germline V and J ends show losses of 6 bases and 6 bases respectively, and no gene match explains 8 bases of the junction. CDR1 and CDR2 were assigned from the germline V gene as SNHLY and FYNNEI. The CDR3 covers 15 residues, taking in both the cysteine and the phenylalanine. The entry retains the CDR3 DNA only, 45 bases that are in frame from base 1.

As to this clone: No antigen is known for it. The input lacks base qualities; no much larger clone sits a single base away.

The sample was peripheral blood, taken 28 days after the second AZD1222 dose. This receptor was taken from an adult who received the AZD1222 COVID-19 vaccine. This sequence uses TRBV2 and TRBJ2-3, and 11 junctional nucleotides match TRBD2. The sequence in DNA is TGTGCCAGCAGAGTAGCGGGAGGGTTACAGGATACGCAGTATTTT. It codes for CASRVAGGLQDTQYF.